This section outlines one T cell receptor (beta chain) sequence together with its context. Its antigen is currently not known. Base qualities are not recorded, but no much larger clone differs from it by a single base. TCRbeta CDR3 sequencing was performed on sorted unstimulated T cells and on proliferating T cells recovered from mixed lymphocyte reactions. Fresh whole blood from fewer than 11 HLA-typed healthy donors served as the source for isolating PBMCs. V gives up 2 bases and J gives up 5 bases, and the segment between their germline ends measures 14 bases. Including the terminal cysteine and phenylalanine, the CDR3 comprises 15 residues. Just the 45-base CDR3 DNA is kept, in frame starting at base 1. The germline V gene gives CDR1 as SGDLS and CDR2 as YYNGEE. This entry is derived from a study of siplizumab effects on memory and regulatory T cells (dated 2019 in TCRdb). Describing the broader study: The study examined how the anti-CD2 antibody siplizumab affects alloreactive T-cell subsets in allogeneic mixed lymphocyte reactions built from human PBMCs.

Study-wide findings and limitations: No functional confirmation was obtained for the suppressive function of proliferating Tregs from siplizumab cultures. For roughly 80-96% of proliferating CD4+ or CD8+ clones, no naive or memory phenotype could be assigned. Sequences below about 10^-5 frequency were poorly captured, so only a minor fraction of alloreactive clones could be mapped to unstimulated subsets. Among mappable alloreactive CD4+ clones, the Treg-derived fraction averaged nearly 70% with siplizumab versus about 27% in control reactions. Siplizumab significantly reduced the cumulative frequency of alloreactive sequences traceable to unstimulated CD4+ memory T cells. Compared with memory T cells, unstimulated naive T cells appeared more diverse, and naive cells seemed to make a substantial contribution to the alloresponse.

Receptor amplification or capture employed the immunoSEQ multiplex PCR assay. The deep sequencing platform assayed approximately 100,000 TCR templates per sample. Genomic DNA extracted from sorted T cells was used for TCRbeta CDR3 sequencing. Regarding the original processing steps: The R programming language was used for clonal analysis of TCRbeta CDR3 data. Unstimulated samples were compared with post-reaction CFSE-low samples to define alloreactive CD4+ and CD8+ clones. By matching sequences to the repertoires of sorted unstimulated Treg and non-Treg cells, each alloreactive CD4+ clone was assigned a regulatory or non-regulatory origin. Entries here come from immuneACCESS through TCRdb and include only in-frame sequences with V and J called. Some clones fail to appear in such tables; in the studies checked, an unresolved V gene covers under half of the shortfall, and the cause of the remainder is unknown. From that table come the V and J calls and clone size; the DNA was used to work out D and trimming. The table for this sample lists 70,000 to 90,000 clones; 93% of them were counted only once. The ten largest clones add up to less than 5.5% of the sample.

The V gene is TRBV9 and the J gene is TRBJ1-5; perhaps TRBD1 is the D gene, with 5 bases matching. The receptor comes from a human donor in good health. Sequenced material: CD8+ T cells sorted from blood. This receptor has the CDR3 CASSVWGGTDQPQHF. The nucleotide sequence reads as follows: TGTGCCAGCAGCGTCTGGGGGGGGACGGATCAGCCCCAGCATTTT.